This paragraph reports one TCR beta chain. Its target is unknown. This sample is part of a study of T cell responses to AZD1222 COVID-19 vaccine. The study, taken as a whole, reports: CD4 TCRs linked to vaccination spanned spike, dominating at 160-218 and 743-854.

The V gene end was trimmed by 0 bases and the J gene end by 5 bases; junction bases not matched to a gene: 1. The germline V gene encodes CDR1 SGDLS and CDR2 YYNGEE. There are 14 residues in the CDR3. Clones were sequenced by immunoSEQ multiplex PCR, and TCRdb holds only the in-frame ones, with some missing. The repertoire holds about 140,000 clones, with 80% to 95% as singletons. The sequences come from peripheral blood, collected 28 days after the second AZD1222 dose. The clonotype comes from an adult who received the AZD1222 COVID-19 vaccine. This chain uses TRBV9 with TRBJ1-4; 7 bases are a match to TRBD1. CDR3 nucleotides: TGTGCCAGCAGCGTAGAGGGGGCAAATGAAAAACTGTTTTTT. It specifies CASSVEGANEKLFF. Supplemented by reference TRBV9 and TRBJ1-4, the full variable domain reads DSGVTQTPKHLITATGQRVTLRCSPRSGDLSVYWYQQSLDQGLQFLIQYYNGEERAKGNILERFSAQQFPDLHSELNLSSLELGDSALYFCASSVEGANEKLFFGSGTQLSVL.